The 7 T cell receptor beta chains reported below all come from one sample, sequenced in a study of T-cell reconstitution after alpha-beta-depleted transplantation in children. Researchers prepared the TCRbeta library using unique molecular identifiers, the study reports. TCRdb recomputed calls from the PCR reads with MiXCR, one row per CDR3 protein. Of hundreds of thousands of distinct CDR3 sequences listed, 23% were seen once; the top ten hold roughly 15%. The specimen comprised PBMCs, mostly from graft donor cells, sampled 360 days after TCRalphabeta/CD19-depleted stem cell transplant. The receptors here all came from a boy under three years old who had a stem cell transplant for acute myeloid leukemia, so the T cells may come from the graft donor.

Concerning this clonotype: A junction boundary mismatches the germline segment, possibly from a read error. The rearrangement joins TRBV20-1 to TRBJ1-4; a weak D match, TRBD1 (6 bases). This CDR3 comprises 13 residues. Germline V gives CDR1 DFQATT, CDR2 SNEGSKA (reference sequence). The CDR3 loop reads CSSSTGFNEKLFF. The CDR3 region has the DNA TGCAGTTCTAGCACAGGGTTTAATGAAAAACTGTTTTTT.

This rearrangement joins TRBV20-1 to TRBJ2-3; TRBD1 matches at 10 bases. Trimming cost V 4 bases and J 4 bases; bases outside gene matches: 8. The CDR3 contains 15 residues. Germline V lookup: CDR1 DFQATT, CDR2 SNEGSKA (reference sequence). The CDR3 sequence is CSATRDRGLADTQYF. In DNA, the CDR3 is TGCAGTGCTACCAGGGACAGGGGTTTAGCAGATACGCAGTATTTT.

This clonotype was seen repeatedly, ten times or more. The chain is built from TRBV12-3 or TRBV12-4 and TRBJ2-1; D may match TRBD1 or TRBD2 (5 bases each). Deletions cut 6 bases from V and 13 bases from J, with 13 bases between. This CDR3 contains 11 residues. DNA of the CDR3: TGTGCCAGCAGGGGACCCTCTTACCAGTTCTTC. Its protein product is CASRGPSYQFF.

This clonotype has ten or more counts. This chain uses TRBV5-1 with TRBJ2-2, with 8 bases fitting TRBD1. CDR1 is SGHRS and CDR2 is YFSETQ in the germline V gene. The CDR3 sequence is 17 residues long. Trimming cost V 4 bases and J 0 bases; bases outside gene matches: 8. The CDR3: CASSILSGGSNTGELFF. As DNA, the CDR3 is TGCGCCAGCAGCATCTTATCAGGGGGCTCGAACACCGGGGAGCTGTTTTTT.

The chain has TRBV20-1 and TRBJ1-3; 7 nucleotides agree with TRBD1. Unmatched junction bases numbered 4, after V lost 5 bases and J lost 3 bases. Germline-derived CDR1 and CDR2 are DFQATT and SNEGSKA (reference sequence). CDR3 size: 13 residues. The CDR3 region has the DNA TGCAGTGCTGGCGGGACAGTTGGAAACACCATATATTTT. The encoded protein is CSAGGTVGNTIYF.

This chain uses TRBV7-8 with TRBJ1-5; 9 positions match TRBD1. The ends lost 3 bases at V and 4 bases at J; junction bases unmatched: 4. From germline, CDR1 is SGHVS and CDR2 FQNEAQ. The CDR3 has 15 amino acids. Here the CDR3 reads CASSFQDRGNQPQHF. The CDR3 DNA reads TGTGCCAGCAGCTTTCAGGACAGGGGAAATCAGCCCCAGCATTTT.

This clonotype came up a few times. The CDR3 DNA reads as TGCGCCAGCAGCTTGGCCGAGTCTGGGGCCAACGTCCTGACTTTC. It codes for CASSLAESGANVLTF. The chain has TRBV5-1 and TRBJ2-6, with D uncertain. The germline gives CDR1 SGHRS, CDR2 YFSETQ. The CDR3 covers 15 residues. V lost 0 bases and J 1 base, leaving 5 bases between the germline ends.